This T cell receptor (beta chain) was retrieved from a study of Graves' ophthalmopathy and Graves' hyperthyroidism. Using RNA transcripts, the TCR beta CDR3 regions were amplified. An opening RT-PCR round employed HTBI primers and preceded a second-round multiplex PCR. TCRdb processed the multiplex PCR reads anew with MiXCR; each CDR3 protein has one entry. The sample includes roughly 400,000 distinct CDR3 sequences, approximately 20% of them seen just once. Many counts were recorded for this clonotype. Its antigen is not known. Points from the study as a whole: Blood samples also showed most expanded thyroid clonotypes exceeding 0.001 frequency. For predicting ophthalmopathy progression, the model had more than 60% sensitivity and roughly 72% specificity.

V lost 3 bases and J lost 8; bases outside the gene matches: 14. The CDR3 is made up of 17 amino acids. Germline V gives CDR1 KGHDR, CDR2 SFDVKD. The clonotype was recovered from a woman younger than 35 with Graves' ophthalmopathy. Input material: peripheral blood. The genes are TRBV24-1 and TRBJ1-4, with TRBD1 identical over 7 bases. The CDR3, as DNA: TGTGCCACCAGTGATCCGAACCGACAGGGAGGAGAAGAAAAACTGTTTTTT. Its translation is CATSDPNRQGGEEKLFF.